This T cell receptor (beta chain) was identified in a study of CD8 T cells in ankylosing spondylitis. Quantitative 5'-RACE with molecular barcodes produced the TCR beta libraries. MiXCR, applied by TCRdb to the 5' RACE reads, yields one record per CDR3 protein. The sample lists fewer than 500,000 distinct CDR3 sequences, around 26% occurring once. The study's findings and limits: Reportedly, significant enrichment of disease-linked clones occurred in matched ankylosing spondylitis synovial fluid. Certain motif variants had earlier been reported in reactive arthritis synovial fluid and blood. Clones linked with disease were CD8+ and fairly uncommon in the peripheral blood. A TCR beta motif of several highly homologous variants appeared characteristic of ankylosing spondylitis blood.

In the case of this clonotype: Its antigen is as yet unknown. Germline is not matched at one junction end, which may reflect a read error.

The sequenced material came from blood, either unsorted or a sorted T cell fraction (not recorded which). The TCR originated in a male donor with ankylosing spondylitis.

CDR3 amino acids: CASSFSRVTFGTEAFF. The DNA for the CDR3 is TGTGCCAGCAGCTTTTCGAGAGTGACTTTCGGAACTGAAGCTTTCTTC. The rearrangement uses TRBV7-8 and TRBJ1-1; the D is unclear. Germline CDR1 SGHVS, CDR2 FQNEAQ. The CDR3 totals 16 residues.